This is a list of T cell receptor beta chains from one sample in a study of blood T cell repertoires in COVID-19. Some clones are missing from TCRdb's copy, which holds only in-frame ones; the method was immunoSEQ multiplex PCR. The sample carries around 200,000 clones, 86% recorded once. Material for sequencing was peripheral blood. The receptor set was obtained from a man in his sixties or seventies with acute or convalescent COVID-19. Both conserved end residues are part of each CDR3. A D gene is named only where the DNA matches it firmly. For some rows the clone size is stated as once, few or many, or as a class when expanded; others skip it.

d_call: TRBD2
j_call: TRBJ2-7
v_call: TRBV19
clone_size: -
cdr3_nt: TGTGCCAGTAGTATTAAGCGGGAGGTTTACGAGCAGTACTTC
cdr3_aa: CASSIKREVYEQYF

d_call: -
j_call: TRBJ1-1
v_call: TRBV5-5
clone_size: -
cdr3_nt: TGTGCCAGCCTATCGGACAGAAACACTGAAGCTTTCTTT
cdr3_aa: CASLSDRNTEAFF

d_call: -
j_call: TRBJ1-4
v_call: TRBV11-2
clone_size: -
cdr3_nt: TGTGCCAGCAGCCTTCTAAGAGGGCATAATGAAAAACTGTTTTTT
cdr3_aa: CASSLLRGHNEKLFF

d_call: -
j_call: TRBJ1-5
v_call: TRBV7-6
clone_size: once
cdr3_nt: TGTGCCAGCAGCCGGGACATACCAGCCATTGGCAATCAGCCCCAGCATTTT
cdr3_aa: CASSRDIPAIGNQPQHF

d_call: -
j_call: TRBJ2-7
v_call: TRBV2
clone_size: -
cdr3_nt: TGTGCCAGCAGTGATGGCAGGAACTACGAGCAGTACTTC
cdr3_aa: CASSDGRNYEQYF

d_call: -
j_call: TRBJ2-2
v_call: TRBV9
clone_size: -
cdr3_nt: TGTGCCACAAGTCCGGGTCCCTTTGCCGGGGAGCTGTTTTTT
cdr3_aa: CATSPGPFAGELFF

d_call: -
j_call: TRBJ1-1
v_call: TRBV30
clone_size: -
cdr3_nt: TGTGCCTGGAGTGTCTTTGGGGCACGGCCGGGCACTGAAGCTTTCTTT
cdr3_aa: CAWSVFGARPGTEAFF

d_call: -
j_call: TRBJ2-7
v_call: TRBV30
clone_size: -
cdr3_nt: TGTGCCTGGAGCGCTTCTCGAGTGATCGAGCAGTACTTC
cdr3_aa: CAWSASRVIEQYF

d_call: -
j_call: TRBJ1-4
v_call: TRBV6-1
clone_size: -
cdr3_nt: TGTGCCAGCAGTGATCGTCCAACTAATGAAAAACTGTTTTTT
cdr3_aa: CASSDRPTNEKLFF

d_call: -
j_call: TRBJ1-1
v_call: TRBV7-3
clone_size: -
cdr3_nt: TGTGCCAGCAGCCCCGGACAGACAATGAACACTGAAGCTTTCTTT
cdr3_aa: CASSPGQTMNTEAFF

d_call: -
j_call: TRBJ2-5
v_call: TRBV2
clone_size: -
cdr3_nt: TGTGCCAGCAGTGAAGTCGGGACATCCCAAGAGACCCAGTACTTC
cdr3_aa: CASSEVGTSQETQYF

d_call: -
j_call: TRBJ1-6
v_call: TRBV3-1/TRBV3-2
clone_size: -
cdr3_nt: TGTGCCAGCAGCCCAAGTTTTGGGGCCGATTCACCCCTCCACTTT
cdr3_aa: CASSPSFGADSPLHF

d_call: -
j_call: TRBJ2-7
v_call: TRBV27
clone_size: -
cdr3_nt: TGTGCCAGCAGTTCCGGACACCACCTTGAGCAGTACTTC
cdr3_aa: CASSSGHHLEQYF

d_call: -
j_call: TRBJ2-7
v_call: TRBV12-3/TRBV12-4
clone_size: few
cdr3_nt: TGTGCCAGCAGTTTGTTGCGATACGAGCAGTACTTC
cdr3_aa: CASSLLRYEQYF

d_call: -
j_call: TRBJ2-7
v_call: TRBV7-6
clone_size: -
cdr3_nt: TGTGCCAGCAGCTTATCAGGAACAGGCCGATACGAGCAGTACTTC
cdr3_aa: CASSLSGTGRYEQYF

d_call: -
j_call: TRBJ2-7
v_call: TRBV27
clone_size: -
cdr3_nt: TGTGCCAGCAGTTTATCGCGGCTGAACTACGAGCAGTACTTC
cdr3_aa: CASSLSRLNYEQYF

d_call: TRBD2
j_call: TRBJ2-1
v_call: TRBV18
clone_size: -
cdr3_nt: TGTGCCAGCTCACCGCTAGCGGGGACTGAGCAGTTCTTC
cdr3_aa: CASSPLAGTEQFF

d_call: -
j_call: TRBJ1-2
v_call: TRBV19
clone_size: few
cdr3_nt: TGTGCCACCTCGGTCGGGGGGGTCTATGGCTACACCTTC
cdr3_aa: CATSVGGVYGYTF

d_call: -
j_call: TRBJ2-7
v_call: TRBV7-2
clone_size: -
cdr3_nt: TGTGCCAGCACCCCGGGAGGAGGGACAAAGTTGTACGAGCAGTACTTC
cdr3_aa: CASTPGGGTKLYEQYF

d_call: TRBD1
j_call: TRBJ1-4
v_call: TRBV7-2
clone_size: few
cdr3_nt: TGTGCCAGCAGCCCCGACAGGGCAACTAATGAAAAACTGTTTTTT
cdr3_aa: CASSPDRATNEKLFF

d_call: TRBD1
j_call: TRBJ2-7
v_call: TRBV5-1
clone_size: -
cdr3_nt: TGCGCCAGCAGCTCTGGGACAGGGGGATACGAGCAGTACTTC
cdr3_aa: CASSSGTGGYEQYF

d_call: -
j_call: TRBJ1-5
v_call: TRBV2
clone_size: -
cdr3_nt: TGTGCCAGCGAAGAGTATAGCAATCAGCCCCAGCATTTT
cdr3_aa: CASEEYSNQPQHF

d_call: -
j_call: TRBJ1-2
v_call: TRBV2
clone_size: -
cdr3_nt: TGTGCCAGCAGTCCGAAGGGGGTCTATGGCTACACCTTC
cdr3_aa: CASSPKGVYGYTF

d_call: -
j_call: TRBJ1-2
v_call: TRBV5-5
clone_size: -
cdr3_nt: TGTGCCAGCAGCCAAGGGGGTCAGGACTATGGCTACACCTTC
cdr3_aa: CASSQGGQDYGYTF

d_call: -
j_call: TRBJ1-5
v_call: TRBV28
clone_size: -
cdr3_nt: TGTGCCAGCACCATCCTGGACACTACAAATCAGCCCCAGCATTTT
cdr3_aa: CASTILDTTNQPQHF

d_call: TRBD1
j_call: TRBJ1-2
v_call: TRBV20-1
clone_size: -
cdr3_nt: TGCAGTGCGAGTCCCGGGACAGGCTATGGCTACACCTTC
cdr3_aa: CSASPGTGYGYTF

d_call: -
j_call: TRBJ1-5
v_call: TRBV7-2
clone_size: -
cdr3_nt: TGTGCCAGCAGCGTGAGCAGGGAACATCAGCCCCAGCATTTT
cdr3_aa: CASSVSREHQPQHF